What follows is one T cell receptor (beta chain) and its context. This clone was detected only once. Its antigen is still unknown. No much larger clonotype is one base removed from it; base qualities were not supplied. Patients with autoimmune disease history or receiving systemic immunosuppression were excluded from the trial. Peripheral blood for TCR sequencing was collected from all dose cohorts at baseline, on cycle 4 day 1, and on cycle 7 day 1. The samples were taken from a phase I, first-in-human, multicenter, open-label dose-escalation trial of ivuxolimab. The trial enrolled adults with locally advanced or metastatic head and neck squamous cell, hepatocellular, melanoma or renal cell carcinoma. Before TCR sequencing, CD4+ T cells and CD8+ T cells from peripheral blood were sorted into separate populations. V loses 6 bases of germline sequence and J loses 8 bases, and the interval between the two ends is 10 bases. Reading from cysteine to phenylalanine, the CDR3 counts 11 amino acids. Only the CDR3 portion is preserved as DNA: 33 bases, with reading frame beginning at the first base. The germline V gene gives CDR1 as SNHLY and CDR2 as FYNNEI.

This entry belongs to a study of OX40 agonist ivuxolimab in advanced cancers. With regard to the full study: Ivuxolimab was an agonistic, fully human IgG2 monoclonal antibody directed against OX40 (CD134), a costimulatory receptor. Intravenous ivuxolimab was administered to patients every 2 weeks at six dose levels: 0.01, 0.1, 0.3, 1.5, 3 and 10 mg/kg. Among the roughly 52 dose-escalation patients, approximately 20 had hepatocellular carcinoma, 15 or so melanoma, 9 renal cell carcinoma and 9 head and neck cancer. In the dose-escalation cohort, 82.7% of patients were male, and the mean age was approximately 55 years, with a range of about 23 to 90. Patients were allowed to have had prior anti-PD-1, anti-PD-L1 or anti-CTLA-4 therapy, and roughly 40% of the dose-escalation patients had been treated with checkpoint inhibitors. Partial responses occurred in three dose-escalation patients, of whom one had hepatocellular carcinoma and two had cutaneous melanoma. The purpose of peripheral TCRbeta sequencing was to test whether ivuxolimab changed TCR sequence diversity and led to clonal T-cell expansion. The paper covers the monotherapy dose-escalation part of the phase I ivuxolimab trial, which included N of about 50 patients. Study-wide findings and limitations: In partial responders in the 0.1-3.0 mg/kg groups, normalized peripheral clonal expansion was found to be among the lowest, especially among CD8+ T cells. After ivuxolimab, expanded clones were on average more numerous among CD8+ T cells than among CD4+ T cells. Which antigens the clonally expanded peripheral T cells were specific for was not determined. At doses of 0.1 to 3.0 mg/kg, clonal expansion of both CD4+ and CD8+ T cells in blood was seen between baseline and week 6. Low levels of normalized T-cell clonal expansion were also shown by some nonresponding patients.

To sequence the TCRbeta CDR3 region, genomic DNA was isolated from the sorted cells. The immunoSEQ Assay was used to sequence the TCRbeta CDR3 regions. TCRdb obtained this table from immuneACCESS and retained in-frame rearrangements with V and J assigned. These tables miss some clones; where compared with another copy, unresolved V genes account for less than half of the shortfall, and the remainder is unexplained. This sample is represented by 95,000 to 100,000 clones; roughly 80% of them were singletons. The ten most abundant clones make up roughly 5.2% of the sample. The V and J genes are TRBV2 and TRBJ1-2, with TRBD1 tentatively as D gene (6 bases match). Sequences were derived from CD4+ or CD8+ T cells sorted from blood, sampled in a trial of the OX40 agonist ivuxolimab. This receptor was identified in an adult with an advanced solid tumor such as melanoma, head and neck, liver or kidney cancer. For the CDR3, the sequence is CASRQGGGYTF. The DNA is as follows: TGTGCCAGCAGACAGGGAGGCGGCTACACCTTC.